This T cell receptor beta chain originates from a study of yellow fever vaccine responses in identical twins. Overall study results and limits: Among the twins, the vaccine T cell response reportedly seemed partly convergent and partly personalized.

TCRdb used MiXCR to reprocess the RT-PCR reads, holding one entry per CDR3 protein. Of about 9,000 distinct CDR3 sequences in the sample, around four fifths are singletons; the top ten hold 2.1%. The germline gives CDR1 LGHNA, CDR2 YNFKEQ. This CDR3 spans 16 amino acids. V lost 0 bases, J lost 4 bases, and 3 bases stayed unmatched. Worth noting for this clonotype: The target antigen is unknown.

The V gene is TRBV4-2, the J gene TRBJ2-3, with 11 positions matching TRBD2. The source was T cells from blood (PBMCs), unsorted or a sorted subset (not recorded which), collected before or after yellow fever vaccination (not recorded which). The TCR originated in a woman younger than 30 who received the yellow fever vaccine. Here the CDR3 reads CASSQDLSGRADTQYF. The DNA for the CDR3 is TGTGCCAGCAGCCAAGATCTTAGCGGGAGGGCAGATACGCAGTATTTT.